Listed here are 12 T cell receptor beta chains from one sample, sequenced in a study of shared clonotypes between healthy human individuals. The table came from immunoSEQ multiplex PCR; TCRdb's copy has only in-frame clones and leaves some out. The sample gives approximately 840,000 clones, 90% to 98% of which show up once; around 0.21% is in the top ten. Naive CD8 cells were CD45RO-negative, positively selected for CCR7, excluding terminally differentiated effector memory CD45RA+ cells. Sequenced: naive CD8+ T cells sorted from blood. These receptor sequences come from a young man in good health.

Worth noting for this clone: Other nucleotide sequences from this sample produce the same CDR3. The rearrangement uses TRBV27 and TRBJ2-7; D uncertain. Per the germline V gene, CDR1 is MNHEY and CDR2 is SMNVEV (reference sequence). Trimming shortened V by 3 bases and J by 0 bases, and 9 bases separated the two germline ends. CDR3 length equals 14 residues. CDR3 residues: CASSLGRSSYEQYF. The CDR3 DNA follows: TGTGCCAGCAGTTTGGGAAGGAGCTCCTACGAGCAGTACTTC.

This chain joins TRBV5-1 and TRBJ2-1; 11 bases map to TRBD1. CDR1 and CDR2 from the germline V gene are SGHRS and YFSETQ. The CDR3 is made up of 15 amino acids. With V trimmed by 4 bases and J by 5 bases, 5 bases remained unmatched. The CDR3 reads CASSDRDRGDNEQFF. CDR3 coding DNA: TGCGCCAGCAGCGACCGGGACAGGGGGGACAATGAGCAGTTCTTC.

V is TRBV29-1 and J is TRBJ2-1; the D gene is possibly TRBD2 (5 bases). This CDR3 contains 13 residues. The germline V gene encodes CDR1 SQVTM and CDR2 ANQGSEA. V was pared by 7 bases and J by 0 bases, with 10 bases between. CDR3 amino acids: CSAEGSSYNEQFF. CDR3 nucleotides: TGCAGCGCCGAGGGAAGCTCCTACAATGAGCAGTTCTTC.

As regards this clone: The sample carries other DNA sequences with the same CDR3. V usage is TRBV5-1 and J usage is TRBJ2-5, with 10 bases aligning to TRBD2. CDR3 length: 16 residues. J lost 1 base, V lost 0 bases, and 3 bases had no gene match. Germline assignment: CDR1 SGHRS and CDR2 YFSETQ. This chain's CDR3 is CASSLALAGGQETQYF. For the CDR3, the DNA is TGCGCCAGCAGCTTGGCCTTAGCGGGAGGCCAAGAGACCCAGTACTTC.

This chain links TRBV11-2 with TRBJ2-5; D gene uncertain. The CDR3 sequence is 13 residues long. V was clipped by 0 bases and J by 5 bases, with 7 bases between them. Germline V lookup: CDR1 SGHAT, CDR2 FQNNGV. This CDR3 is CASSLEWVETQYF. The CDR3 DNA sequence: TGTGCCAGCAGCTTAGAGTGGGTGGAGACCCAGTACTTC.

The rearrangement links TRBV4-1 to TRBJ2-7, with D perhaps matching TRBD1 (6 bases). Germline V gives CDR1 MGHRA, CDR2 YSYEKL. Trimming took 2 bases from V and 1 from J, leaving 12 bases between them. The CDR3 is made up of 15 amino acids. CDR3 sequence: CASSQMTGDSYEQYF. The CDR3 DNA reads as TGCGCCAGCAGCCAAATGACAGGTGATTCCTACGAGCAGTACTTC.

The chain is built from TRBV7-9 and TRBJ2-5; TRBD1 is a possible D gene (5 bases). The V gene lost 5 bases and the J gene lost 1 base, with 14 bases spanning the gap. CDR1 and CDR2 (germline): SEHNR, FQNEAQ (reference sequence). This CDR3 has 15 amino acids. The CDR3 coding sequence is TGTGCCAGCAGCCTGGGGCCCCGCATCCAAGAGACCCAGTACTTC. Translation gives CASSLGPRIQETQYF.

The chain employs TRBV19 and TRBJ2-7, with 9 nucleotides matching TRBD2. Unmatched junction bases numbered 7, after V lost 6 bases and J lost 4 bases. Germline V CDR1 and CDR2: LNHDA, SQIVND (reference sequence). This CDR3 has 14 residues. The CDR3 coding sequence is TGTGCCAGTAGCTCGACTAGCGGAGAGTACGAGCAGTACTTC. It translates to CASSSTSGEYEQYF.

The chain joins TRBV7-9 to TRBJ2-1, with D maybe TRBD2 (5 bases). This CDR3 comprises 16 residues. Germline CDR1 reads SEHNR; CDR2 reads FQNEAQ (reference sequence). V shed 5 bases and J shed 2 bases, with 16 bases lying between them. The CDR3 loop is CASSPAPGAAYNEQFF. The CDR3 region has the DNA TGTGCCAGCAGCCCTGCTCCCGGAGCGGCCTACAATGAGCAGTTCTTC.

About this clone itself: Other DNA sequences from this sample encode an identical CDR3 as well. V usage is TRBV9 and J usage is TRBJ2-1; no clear D. The CDR3 has 10 amino acids. Germline-derived CDR1 and CDR2 are SGDLS and YYNGEE. V gave up 3 bases and J gave up 10 bases, with 5 bases separating them. This CDR3 is CASSGTEQFF. CDR3 nucleotide sequence: TGTGCCAGCAGCGGAACCGAGCAGTTCTTC. The complete variable domain, with remaining parts taken from reference TRBV9 and TRBJ2-1, reads DSGVTQTPKHLITATGQRVTLRCSPRSGDLSVYWYQQSLDQGLQFLIQYYNGEERAKGNILERFSAQQFPDLHSELNLSSLELGDSALYFCASSGTEQFFGPGTRLTVL.

The rearrangement links TRBV4-1 to TRBJ2-5; D is uncertain. CDR3 size: 16 residues. V lost 3 bases, J lost 5 bases, and 19 bases lay in between. Germline V lookup: CDR1 MGHRA, CDR2 YSYEKL. The CDR3, as DNA: TGCGCCAGCAGCCACCTCTGGGGTGGGGAAGGGGAGACCCAGTACTTC. It translates to CASSHLWGGEGETQYF.

The chain recombines TRBV2 with TRBJ2-5; perhaps D is TRBD1 or TRBD2 (6 bases each). The length of the CDR3 is 15 residues. Trimming pared 4 bases from V and 1 base from J, leaving 13 bases between. The germline gives CDR1 SNHLY, CDR2 FYNNEI. CDR3 sequence: CASSVLGGIQETQYF. In nucleotides, the CDR3 is TGTGCCAGCAGTGTGTTAGGGGGGATCCAAGAGACCCAGTACTTC.